The rows below give T cell receptor beta chains drawn from one sample of a study of regulatory T cells in long-lasting Graves disease. TCRdb reanalysed the multiplex PCR reads using MiXCR and keeps one entry per CDR3 protein. This table holds more than 300,000 distinct CDR3 sequences, under 20% found once. The sample was also linked to a second study, of T cells in Graves' hyperthyroidism and ophthalmopathy.

Sample: peripheral blood mononuclear cells (PBMCs), taken at new diagnosis, from a patient treated with antithyroid drugs. The receptor set was obtained from a woman aged 18-29 years with Graves disease. Each CDR3 is given with its conserved first and last residue. A D gene is named only where the DNA matches it firmly. Where a row states a size, it is once, few, many or the class of an expanded clone; other rows omit it.

CDR3 DNA | CDR3 protein | J gene | D gene | clone size | V gene
TGCAGTGGGGACAGGGGTGGAAACATTCAGTACTTC | CSGDRGGNIQYF | TRBJ2-4 | TRBD1 | few | TRBV20-1
TGTGCCAGCAGTCGATTAAGGGGACTCACTGAAGCTTTCTTT | CASSRLRGLTEAFF | TRBJ1-1 | NA | NA | TRBV12-3/TRBV12-4
TGTGCCAGCACCAAAGGGACAGGGGCAGATACGCAGTATTTT | CASTKGTGADTQYF | TRBJ2-3 | TRBD1 | many | TRBV7-2
TGCAGTGCCCAAGGGGGCCGGGGCGAAAAACTGTTTTTT | CSAQGGRGEKLFF | TRBJ1-4 | TRBD1 | few | TRBV20-1
TGTGCCAGTGCGGACTCGTACCAAGAGACCCAGTACTTC | CASADSYQETQYF | TRBJ2-5 | NA | NA | TRBV19
TGTGCCAGCAGCTTAGGAGATGGGCCGACATCTGTCCACGAGCAGTACTTC | CASSLGDGPTSVHEQYF | TRBJ2-7 | NA | many | TRBV7-8
TGCAGCGTTGGGGGGCTCGGGGAGACCCAGTACTTC | CSVGGLGETQYF | TRBJ2-5 | NA | NA | TRBV29-1
TGTGCCAGCAGTATCTCGGACAGTTCCGCTTCTGGGGCCAACGTCCTGACTTTC | CASSISDSSASGANVLTF | TRBJ2-6 | NA | many | TRBV6-1
TGTGCCAGCAGTTCGGACAGCTATAGCAATCAGCCCCAGCATTTT | CASSSDSYSNQPQHF | TRBJ1-5 | NA | many | TRBV6-2/TRBV6-3
TGTGCCAGCAGCTGGACCGGGCGTGGAAACACCATATATTTT | CASSWTGRGNTIYF | TRBJ1-3 | NA | NA | TRBV28
TGTGCCAGCAGCTTTAGGGGGTCTAGCTCCTACGAGCAGTACTTC | CASSFRGSSSYEQYF | TRBJ2-7 | NA | many | TRBV7-9
TGCAGTGCCGCTACTCTCGGGGGGACTAGCACAGATACGCAGTATTTT | CSAATLGGTSTDTQYF | TRBJ2-3 | TRBD2 | many | TRBV20-1
TGTGCCATCAGTGAGTCGGCGGGCGGTCAGCCCCAGCATTTT | CAISESAGGQPQHF | TRBJ1-5 | NA | few | TRBV10-3
TGTGCCAGCAGCTTATGGGAGAACTATGGCTACACCTTC | CASSLWENYGYTF | TRBJ1-2 | NA | NA | TRBV7-3
TGTGCCAGCAGTTACGCCAGGACAGGGGGAAGCTATGGCTACACCTTC | CASSYARTGGSYGYTF | TRBJ1-2 | TRBD1 | many | TRBV28
TGTGCCAGCAGTTACAGGGGGCAAGATACGCAGTATTTT | CASSYRGQDTQYF | TRBJ2-3 | TRBD1 | few | TRBV6-2/TRBV6-3
TGTGCCAGCAGTTACCGACTAGGCAATGAGCAGTTCTTC | CASSYRLGNEQFF | TRBJ2-1 | NA | few | TRBV6-5
TGTGCCATCAGTGAGTCGGGGACAGGGACCTACAATGAGCAGTTCTTC | CAISESGTGTYNEQFF | TRBJ2-1 | TRBD1 | many | TRBV10-3
TGCAGTGCTAGAAAACGGATATACAATGAGCAGTTCTTC | CSARKRIYNEQFF | TRBJ2-1 | NA | many | TRBV20-1
TGTGCCAGCCGTGGACAGGGGTATTCCTACGAGCAGTACTTC | CASRGQGYSYEQYF | TRBJ2-7 | TRBD1 | few | TRBV28
TGTGCCAGCAGTTTTCTCGTGTACACTGAAGCTTTCTTT | CASSFLVYTEAFF | TRBJ1-1 | NA | many | TRBV28
TGTGCCAGCAGTACTATGACAGGGGGCGACGGAAACACCATATATTTT | CASSTMTGGDGNTIYF | TRBJ1-3 | TRBD1 | many | TRBV28